Only a few counts were recorded for the clone carrying this T cell receptor beta chain. The entry originates in a study of blood T cells in healthy people across ages. V lost 3 bases and J lost 5; bases outside the gene matches: 7. The CDR3 extends over 14 amino acids. Looked up from germline, CDR1 is DFQATT and CDR2 is SNEGSKA (reference sequence). PCR was performed a second time for about 6 to 11 cycles using a sample-barcoded 5' primer and a J-beta primer mix. TCRdb re-called the 5' RACE reads with MiXCR, one entry per CDR3 protein. The sample contains hundreds of thousands of distinct CDR3 sequences, more than 20% of which appear only once.

The specimen was blood. This sequence originates from a man aged 70 or older in good health. The chain joins TRBV20-1 to TRBJ2-5; 9 bases line up with TRBD1. This chain's CDR3 is CSASPDRGLETQYF. Written as DNA, the CDR3 is TGCAGTGCTAGCCCTGACAGGGGGTTGGAGACCCAGTACTTC.